This T cell receptor beta chain came from a study of blood T cell repertoires in COVID-19. Across the whole study: Acute and convalescent COVID-19 specimens originated in the United States, Italy and Spain.

There are 15 residues in the CDR3. Looked up from germline, CDR1 is SGHTA and CDR2 is FQGTGA. V gave up 5 bases and J gave up 0 bases, with 11 bases separating them. In assigning cohorts, the study relied on participant-reported clinical history. Source study methods: Amplification of reference gene primers provided the estimated nucleated cell counts. Produced via immunoSEQ multiplex PCR; TCRdb's table is partial and in-frame only. Clone size and V and J calls were adopted from that table, with D and trimming inferred from the DNA. The sample gives 150,000 or so clones, 81% of which show up once; around 6% is in the top ten. This clone has more than one count but fewer than ten.

This receptor was identified in a woman aged 40 to 49 with acute COVID-19. The chain carries TRBV7-3 and TRBJ2-1, with a weak D call TRBD2 (6 bases). Sequencing was done on a sample of PBMCs or T cells enriched from blood (not recorded which). The CDR3 nucleotides read TGTGCCAGCAGCCACGTAGCGGCCTCCTACAATGAGCAGTTCTTC. Amino acid sequence: CASSHVAASYNEQFF.